This paragraph reports one T cell receptor beta chain. The antigen is not known. Germline-derived CDR1 and CDR2 are KGHSH and LQKENI. The CDR3 is 15 amino acids. The V end was cut by 2 bases, the J end by 0 bases, with 8 bases between. Libraries were prepared by immunoSEQ multiplex PCR; TCRdb keeps only in-frame clonotypes and omits some of them. The sample lists fewer than 40,000 clones; 65% to 80% were seen once. This sample was included in a study of OX40 agonist ivuxolimab in advanced cancers. Study outcomes and limitations: Which antigen the expanded peripheral T cells recognized is unknown.

This clonotype originated in an adult with an advanced solid tumor such as melanoma, head and neck, liver or kidney cancer. This chain joins TRBV18 and TRBJ2-1; maybe TRBD2 (5 bases). The sequenced sample was CD4+ or CD8+ T cells sorted from blood, obtained in a trial of the OX40 agonist ivuxolimab. This CDR3 is CASSPASGSYNEQFF. DNA of the CDR3: TGTGCCAGCTCACCAGCCAGCGGCTCCTACAATGAGCAGTTCTTC. Using reference TRBV18 and TRBJ2-1 for the parts outside the CDR3, the full variable domain is NAGVMQNPRHLVRRRGQEARLRCSPMKGHSHVYWYRQLPEEGLKFMVYLQKENIIDESGMPKERFSAEFPKEGPSILRIQQVVRGDSAAYFCASSPASGSYNEQFFGPGTRLTVL.